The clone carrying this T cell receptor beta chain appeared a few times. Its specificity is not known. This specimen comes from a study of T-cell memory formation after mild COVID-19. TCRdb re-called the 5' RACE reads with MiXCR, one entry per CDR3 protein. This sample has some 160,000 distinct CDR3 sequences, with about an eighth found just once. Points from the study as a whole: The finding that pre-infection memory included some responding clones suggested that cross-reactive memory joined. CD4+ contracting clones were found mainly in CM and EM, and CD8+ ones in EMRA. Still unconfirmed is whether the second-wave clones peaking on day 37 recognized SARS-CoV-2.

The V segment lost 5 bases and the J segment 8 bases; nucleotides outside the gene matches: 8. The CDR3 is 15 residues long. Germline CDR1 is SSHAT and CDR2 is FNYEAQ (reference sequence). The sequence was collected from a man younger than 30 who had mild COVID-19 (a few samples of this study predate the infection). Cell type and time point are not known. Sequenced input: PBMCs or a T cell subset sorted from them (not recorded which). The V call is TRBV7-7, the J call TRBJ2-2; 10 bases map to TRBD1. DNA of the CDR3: TGTGCCAGCAGCGCCGGGACAGGGGTCAAGGGGGAGCTGTTTTTT. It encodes CASSAGTGVKGELFF.